Shown below are 13 T cell receptor beta chains from a single sample sequenced in a study of B cell selection in AIRE deficiency. The repertoire was sequenced with immunoSEQ multiplex PCR; TCRdb's copy has only in-frame clones and lacks some. This table holds 20,000 to 25,000 clones, over 90% found once. Regulatory T cells were sorted as CD4+CD25hiCD127low/negative cells. Sequenced sample: CD4+CD25+ Tregs sorted from PBMCs. These receptor sequences come from a human donor in good health.

V gene TRBV7-8 combines with J gene TRBJ2-3, with D hard to call. The V end lost 4 bases, the J end lost 4 bases, and 12 bases lay between the germline ends. The CDR3 loop spans 14 amino acids. The V gene's germline CDR1 is SGHVS and CDR2 FQNEAQ. In DNA, the CDR3 is TGTGCCAGCAGCTCCTTGGGTTCGGCAGATACGCAGTATTTT. Translating it yields CASSSLGSADTQYF.

This chain connects TRBV6-6 to TRBJ2-7, with D unresolved. CDR1 is MNHNY, CDR2 SVGAGI, per germline (reference sequence). The CDR3 sequence is 15 residues long. Trimming removed 2 bases from V and 4 bases from J, with 15 bases in between. CDR3 DNA sequence: TGTGCCAGCAGTTACACATTACTGGGTCTTTACGAGCAGTACTTC. As protein: CASSYTLLGLYEQYF.

This chain links TRBV10-3 with TRBJ1-2; the D gene is possibly TRBD1 (6 bases). The germline V and J ends were trimmed by 10 bases and 0 bases, with 21 bases remaining between them. This CDR3 is built from 16 residues. Germline CDR1 ENHRY, CDR2 SYGVKD. The CDR3 nucleotides are TGTGCCACATCTGGGGGCGGCAGCCTACCTAACTATGGCTACACCTTC. It is translated as CATSGGGSLPNYGYTF.

This chain uses TRBV10-2 with TRBJ2-7; 9 nucleotides match TRBD2. Germline V gene sequence: CDR1 WSHSY, CDR2 SAAADI. J lost 6 bases, V lost 0 bases, and 6 bases had no gene match. This CDR3 region has 15 residues. DNA of the CDR3: TGCGCCAGCAGTGAGTCACCTAGCGGGAAGGGCGAGCAGTACTTC. Translation: CASSESPSGKGEQYF.

The chain recombines TRBV6-1 with TRBJ1-2; D not certain. The V end lost 3 bases, the J end lost 7 bases, and 18 bases lay between the germline ends. Germline V lookup: CDR1 MNHNS, CDR2 SASEGT. The CDR3 contains 15 residues. The CDR3 DNA reads as TGTGCCAGCAGTGACGTTTCCGGCCAAACCGGTGGCTACACCTTC. Its translation is CASSDVSGQTGGYTF.

The V gene is TRBV28, the J gene TRBJ1-1; D is unresolved. CDR1 is MDHEN, CDR2 SYDVKM, per germline. With 2 bases removed from V and 7 bases from J, the gap between germline ends came to 8 bases. The CDR3 runs to 12 residues. The CDR3 is CASSLRWVEAFF. The DNA for the CDR3 is TGTGCCAGCAGTTTAAGGTGGGTTGAAGCTTTCTTT.

The chain has TRBV5-4 and TRBJ2-2; D not resolved. Trimming removed 4 bases at V and 4 bases at J, with 17 bases between. Germline V CDR1 and CDR2: SGHNT, YYREEE (reference sequence). The CDR3 is 16 residues long. The CDR3 here is CASSPSMVQFTGELFF. For the CDR3, the DNA is TGTGCCAGCAGCCCAAGCATGGTCCAATTCACCGGGGAGCTGTTTTTT.

For the CDR3, the DNA is TGTGCCAGCAGCTTACCGACCGTAACCTACGAGCAGTACTTC. This translates into CASSLPTVTYEQYF. The V gene is TRBV7-2, the J gene TRBJ2-7; D is uncertain. V lost 2 bases, J lost 2 bases, and 10 bases lay in between. The CDR3 is made up of 14 amino acids. Germline V gene data show CDR1 as SGHTA and CDR2 as FQGNSA.

This sequence joins TRBV7-2 and TRBJ2-7; TRBD1 agrees at 8 bases. There are 17 residues in the CDR3. Germline V gene lookup returns CDR1 SGHTA and CDR2 FQGNSA. Unmatched junction bases numbered 11, after V lost 3 bases and J lost 1 base. Here the CDR3 reads CASSLRPGQGRSYEQYF. The CDR3 DNA is TGTGCCAGCAGCTTGCGGCCCGGACAGGGTAGGTCCTACGAGCAGTACTTC.

There are a few counts of this clone. The rearrangement uses TRBV28 and TRBJ1-4; D gene uncertain. V was shortened by 6 bases and J by 8 bases, with 4 bases between the two germline ends. Germline V gene lookup returns CDR1 MDHEN and CDR2 SYDVKM. The CDR3 consists of 10 residues. The CDR3 DNA sequence: TGTGCCAGCAGGGGGGAAAAACTGTTTTTT. Translated: CASRGEKLFF.

The rearrangement links TRBV19 to TRBJ1-1; D is uncertain. In germline, CDR1 is LNHDA, CDR2 SQIVND (reference sequence). The length of the CDR3 is 14 residues. Trimming stripped 3 bases from V and 0 bases from J, with 8 bases between. CDR3 nucleotide sequence: TGTGCCAGTAGTATCGGGCAGTTGAACACTGAAGCTTTCTTT. Translated: CASSIGQLNTEAFF.

V gene TRBV5-1 combines with J gene TRBJ2-5; tentative D call: TRBD2 (5 bases). The germline V gene encodes CDR1 SGHRS and CDR2 YFSETQ. The germline V and J ends were trimmed by 2 bases and 5 bases, with 10 bases remaining between them. The CDR3 sequence is 13 residues long. CDR3 DNA sequence: TGCGCCAGCAGCTTCGCCCGAGGGGAGACCCAGTACTTC. This gives the protein CASSFARGETQYF.

In this sample, this clone turned up once. This chain connects TRBV18 to TRBJ2-7, with 10 positions matching TRBD2. Germline trimming cut 3 bases from V and 2 bases from J; bases unmatched to any gene: 7. Germline V gene data show CDR1 as KGHSH and CDR2 as LQKENI. This CDR3 has 16 amino acids. This CDR3 reads CASSPGMSGRAYEQYF. The DNA for the CDR3 is TGTGCCAGCTCACCTGGCATGAGCGGGAGGGCCTACGAGCAGTACTTC.